This is a list of T cell receptor beta chains from one sample in a study of Ad26.COV2.S vaccination and SARS-CoV-2 variants. Assay used: immunoSEQ multiplex PCR; TCRdb lists only in-frame clones, some missing. This table holds about 440,000 clones, about 92% found once. The sequencing here drew on peripheral blood, taken in a trial of Ad26.COV2.S vaccine versus placebo. The receptors were sampled from a person aged 18-60 years who received the Ad26.COV2.S COVID-19 vaccine or a placebo. The conserved cysteine and the conserved F or W are not part of the CDR3 here.

v_call | cdr3_aa
TRBV5-1 | ASSLTGTGSYEQY
TRBV6-5 | ASRGPLYEQY
TRBV9 | ASSQGTYNEQF
TRBV28 | ASSPGTSGNTGELF
TRBV4-2 | ASSQEQRGETQY
TRBV6-5 | ASRTGPYEKLF
TRBV5-6 | ASSWAPTSGSYNEQF
TRBV10-3 | AISGGQGATYEQY
TRBV4-3 | ASSLISGTGGGRQY
TRBV12-5 | ASGLSSSLDYLYGYT
TRBV7-8 | ASAGGWNTEAF
TRBV25-1 | ASSEYPAGRRDSPLH
TRBV30 | AWSASGANVLT
TRBV2 | ASIGGYTEAF
TRBV11-2 | ASSPGLAPYEQY
TRBV6-5 | ASSQGTSAYEQY
TRBV9 | ASSGVGTSRIGELF
TRBV18 | ASSPIGVLDNEQF
TRBV19 | ASMAFGVTRELF
TRBV28 | ASSLDRPYSNQPQH
TRBV5-4 | ASSFKGRQETQY
TRBV4-2 | ASSQTAVPTNEKLF
TRBV3-1/TRBV3-2 | ASSLRGTGPTYEQY
TRBV7-8 | ASSPDRDYSGNTIY
TRBV5-1 | ASSLVDRGQHEQY
TRBV30 | AWSIGQGASNEQF
TRBV6-6 | ASADRGNSPLH
TRBV7-2 | ASREDRAQYGYT
TRBV24-1 | ATSDPGTGDGRTEAF
TRBV4-1 | ASSQHGTNYGYT